These 11 T cell receptor beta chains originate from one sample sequenced in a study of T-cell reconstitution after alpha-beta-depleted transplantation in children. Using unique molecular identifiers, the investigators prepared the TCRbeta library. Each CDR3 protein is one row after TCRdb ran MiXCR on the PCR reads. The repertoire holds a few hundred thousand distinct CDR3 sequences, approximately 9.5% seen once, with 5% to 7% in the top ten. Sequences were derived from PBMCs from the stem cell graft donor, sampled from the stem cell graft. Receptors were obtained from a human donor who donated a stem cell graft to a child with acute lymphoblastic leukemia.

This clonotype was seen at least ten times. The CDR3 DNA reads as TGCGCCAGCAGCTTGGAAACAGGGTACTACGAGCAGTACTTC. Its protein is CASSLETGYYEQYF. V usage is TRBV5-1 and J usage is TRBJ2-7, with D possibly matching TRBD1 (6 bases). The CDR3 loop spans 14 amino acids. CDR1 and CDR2 (germline): SGHRS, YFSETQ. The V end was cut by 0 bases, the J end by 3 bases, with 10 bases between.

This clonotype has at least ten counts. The chain couples TRBV12-3 or TRBV12-4 to TRBJ2-2, with a weak D call TRBD1 (5 bases). V lost 10 bases, J lost 7 bases, and 25 bases lay in between. CDR3 length: 16 amino acids. The CDR3 coding sequence is TGTGCCACTGGACATTCGGCAACGTTGGGCATCGGGGAGCTGTTTTTT. Translated, it gives CATGHSATLGIGELFF.

The chain has TRBV7-6 and TRBJ2-2, with D unresolved. The germline V gene has CDR1 SGHVS and CDR2 FNYEAQ. The length of the CDR3 is 13 residues. V lost 5 bases and J lost 1, with 5 bases in between. As DNA, the CDR3 is TGTGCCAGCAGCCCCGAGAACACCGGGGAGCTGTTTTTT. Translated: CASSPENTGELFF.

The rearrangement uses TRBV29-1 and TRBJ1-1; 11 nucleotides line up with TRBD1. The CDR3 runs to 16 residues. The V gene end was trimmed by 2 bases and the J gene end by 5 bases; junction bases not matched to a gene: 10. From germline, CDR1 is SQVTM and CDR2 ANQGSEA. CDR3 sequence (DNA): TGCAGCGTTGAACTAACTGGGACAGGGGGGAAAACTGAAGCTTTCTTT. Translated, it gives CSVELTGTGGKTEAFF.

This chain uses TRBV5-4 with TRBJ1-2; 7 bases match TRBD1. V trimming: 4 bases; J trimming: 1 base; junction bases outside the gene matches: 1. Germline CDR1 is SGHNT and CDR2 is YYREEE (reference sequence). The CDR3 consists of 13 residues. The CDR3 DNA sequence: TGTGCCAGCAGCGGGGACAGTAACTATGGCTACACCTTC. It translates to CASSGDSNYGYTF.

The rearrangement joins TRBV5-1 to TRBJ1-4; D not resolved. The germline CDR1 and CDR2 sequences are SGHRS and YFSETQ. The germline V and J ends were trimmed by 1 base and 0 bases, with 7 bases remaining between them. The CDR3 loop spans 15 amino acids. CDR3 nucleotides: TGCGCCAGCAGCTTGAACAGAGCAACTAATGAAAAACTGTTTTTT. It encodes CASSLNRATNEKLFF.

For the CDR3, the DNA is TGTGCCAGCAGTCCCTGGCAAGGCTCCTATAATTCACCCCTCCACTTT. It yields the protein CASSPWQGSYNSPLHF. The chain uses TRBV6-2 or TRBV6-3 and TRBJ1-6, with D hard to call. V dropped 5 bases and J dropped 0 bases, with 11 bases sitting between them. Germline CDR1 reads MNHEY; CDR2 reads SVGEGT. This CDR3 spans 16 amino acids.

The chain uses TRBV5-1 and TRBJ1-2, with 7 bases lining up with TRBD1. CDR1 and CDR2 (germline): SGHRS, YFSETQ. The CDR3 runs 17 residues. V lost 4 bases, J lost 0 bases, and 12 bases stayed unmatched. The CDR3 DNA is TGCGCCAGCAGCGCCGGCCGGGGACAGAGAGCTAACTATGGCTACACCTTC. It translates to CASSAGRGQRANYGYTF. The complete variable domain, with remaining parts taken from reference TRBV5-1 and TRBJ1-2, reads KAGVTQTPRYLIKTRGQQVTLSCSPISGHRSVSWYQQTPGQGLQFLFEYFSETQRNKGNFPGRFSGRQFSNSRSEMNVSTLELGDSALYLCASSAGRGQRANYGYTFGSGTRLTVV.

The table lists this clonotype with a few counts. The genes are TRBV5-1 and TRBJ2-2; TRBD2 might be the D (5 bases). The CDR3 has 15 amino acids. Germline V gene lookup returns CDR1 SGHRS and CDR2 YFSETQ. V was shortened by 0 bases and J by 5 bases, with 11 bases between the two germline ends. CDR3 sequence reads: CASSLDSPGTGELFF. CDR3 DNA sequence: TGCGCCAGCAGCTTGGACAGCCCGGGAACCGGGGAGCTGTTTTTT.

The sample holds a few counts of this clonotype. This sequence joins TRBV5-1 and TRBJ2-7; a weak D match, TRBD2 (5 bases). This CDR3 region has 15 residues. Germline loops: CDR1 SGHRS, CDR2 YFSETQ. V lost 1 base and J lost 1, with 12 bases in between. The CDR3 loop reads CASSLYQTGSYEQYF. In DNA, the CDR3 is TGCGCCAGCAGCTTGTATCAGACGGGATCCTACGAGCAGTACTTC.

This clonotype was counted many times. The chain couples TRBV11-2 to TRBJ2-1, with 9 positions matching TRBD2. Germline V lookup: CDR1 SGHAT, CDR2 FQNNGV. The V and J ends lost 0 bases and 0 bases, in that order; junction bases with no gene match: 9. This CDR3 is 19 amino acids long. This CDR3 is CASSLDERGAGSSYNEQFF. CDR3 nucleotides: TGTGCCAGCAGCTTAGATGAGCGGGGGGCCGGGAGCTCCTACAATGAGCAGTTCTTC.